This T cell receptor beta chain was retrieved from a study of response to subunit inactivated influenza vaccine. As to this clonotype: The antigen remains undetermined.

Regarding the study as a whole: Each seasonal influenza vaccination, the authors suggested, recruits few new T cells.

TCRdb analysed the RT-PCR reads with MiXCR anew, one entry per CDR3 protein. The sample contains fewer than 600,000 distinct CDR3 sequences, around 7.7% of which appear only once. In germline, CDR1 is SGDLS, CDR2 YYNGEE. The CDR3 extends over 15 amino acids. Trimming left V 2 bases short and J 3 bases short, with 14 bases between. The chain couples TRBV9 to TRBJ2-5; D may correspond to TRBD1 or TRBD2 (6 bases each). Specimen: PBMCs from blood, collected around 25 months after vaccination. This clonotype was obtained from a man between 50 and 69 years old who received an inactivated influenza vaccine. CDR3 loop: CASSVSGAFEETQYF. The CDR3 DNA reads as TGTGCCAGCAGCGTCTCGGGGGCGTTCGAAGAGACCCAGTACTTC.